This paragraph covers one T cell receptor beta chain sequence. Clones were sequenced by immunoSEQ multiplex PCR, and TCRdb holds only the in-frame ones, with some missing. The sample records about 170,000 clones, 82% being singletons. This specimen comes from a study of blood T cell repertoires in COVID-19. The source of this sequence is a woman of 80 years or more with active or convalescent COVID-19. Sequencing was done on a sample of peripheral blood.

The DNA for the CDR3 is TGTGCCAGCAGCCCCCGAGGGAGCTCCTATAATTCACCCCTCCACTTT. Protein sequence: CASSPRGSSYNSPLHF. This rearrangement joins TRBV5-4 to TRBJ1-6; D unclear. Germline V lookup: CDR1 SGHNT, CDR2 YYREEE (reference sequence). The CDR3 covers 16 residues. V shed 4 bases and J shed 0 bases, with 11 bases lying between them.